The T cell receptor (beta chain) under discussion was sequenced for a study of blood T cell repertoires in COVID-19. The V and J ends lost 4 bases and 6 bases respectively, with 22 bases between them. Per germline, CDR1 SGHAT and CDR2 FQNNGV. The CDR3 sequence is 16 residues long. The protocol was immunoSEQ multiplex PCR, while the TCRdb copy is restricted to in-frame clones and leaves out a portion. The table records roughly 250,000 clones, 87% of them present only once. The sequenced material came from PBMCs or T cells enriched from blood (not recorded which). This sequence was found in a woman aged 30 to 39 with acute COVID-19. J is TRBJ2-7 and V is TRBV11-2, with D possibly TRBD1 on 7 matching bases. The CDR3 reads CASSSAPSGGLREQYF. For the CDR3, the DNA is TGTGCCAGCAGCTCGGCCCCTTCAGGGGGGCTCCGCGAGCAGTACTTC.